Sequencing of this T cell receptor beta chain was carried out in a study of PD-1 blockade in classical Hodgkin lymphoma. Looking at the study overall: Administration of nivolumab to patients was at 3 mg/kg intravenously every 2 weeks.

Turning to this clone: Its cognate antigen is unknown.

The assay was immunoSEQ multiplex PCR, and TCRdb's table has in-frame clones only and misses some. The sample lists about 40,000 clones, over 70% occurring once. Study-wide results and caveats: Patients starting nivolumab less than 1 year after ASCT had lower diversity and were excluded from later analyses. Reports indicated that newly diagnosed patients had lower baseline TCR diversity than healthy donors did.

After autologous stem cell transplantation all patients relapsed, and prior brentuximab vedotin exposure differed between cohorts. Classification of best responses gave complete response, partial response or progressive disease. This CDR3 comprises 15 residues. The germline V and J ends were trimmed by 0 bases and 0 bases, with 7 bases remaining between them. The germline CDR1 and CDR2 sequences are KGHSH and LQKENI. This receptor was taken from a human donor with classical Hodgkin lymphoma. V usage is TRBV18 and J usage is TRBJ2-3; no reliable D call. The sample in question was peripheral blood mononuclear cells (PBMCs), obtained at baseline. The DNA of the CDR3 is TGTGCCAGCTCACCACCCTACGATAGCACAGATACGCAGTATTTT. This translates into CASSPPYDSTDTQYF. The full variable domain, completed using reference TRBV18 and TRBJ2-3, is NAGVMQNPRHLVRRRGQEARLRCSPMKGHSHVYWYRQLPEEGLKFMVYLQKENIIDESGMPKERFSAEFPKEGPSILRIQQVVRGDSAAYFCASSPPYDSTDTQYFGPGTRLTVL.